The next 5 T cell receptor beta chains were all read from a single sample in a study of identical twins. From the 5' RACE reads, TCRdb called clonotypes with MiXCR, one entry per CDR3 protein. In the table there are about 890,000 distinct CDR3 sequences, about 12% of which are singletons. These data also formed part of another study, on yellow fever vaccine responses in identical twins.

Sample: PBMCs. These TCRs come from a woman younger than 30 in good health.

The genes are TRBV20-1 and TRBJ2-3; 10 nucleotides match TRBD2. Trimming took 2 bases from V and 5 from J; bases not matched to a gene: 7. The CDR3 spans 15 residues. Germline CDR1 is DFQATT and CDR2 is SNEGSKA (reference sequence). The CDR3 spells CSARHVAGGGDTQYF. The CDR3, as DNA: TGCAGTGCTAGACACGTAGCGGGGGGCGGAGATACGCAGTATTTT.

This clonotype appeared many times. V usage is TRBV6-1 and J usage is TRBJ1-1; D ambiguous. Trimming shortened V by 6 bases and J by 8 bases, and 16 bases separated the two germline ends. CDR1 is MNHNS and CDR2 is SASEGT in the germline V gene. The CDR3 is 13 amino acids. CDR3 in amino acids: CASSRQPHGEAFF. In DNA form, the CDR3 reads TGTGCCAGCAGCCGTCAACCGCACGGGGAAGCTTTCTTT.

The genes are TRBV27 and TRBJ2-5; possible D gene TRBD2, 6 bases. Germline V gives CDR1 MNHEY, CDR2 SMNVEV (reference sequence). The CDR3 spans 14 residues. With 4 bases removed from V and 0 bases from J, the gap between germline ends came to 9 bases. The CDR3 nucleotides are TGTGCCAGCAGTTCCCGGGGGTACCAAGAGACCCAGTACTTC. This gives the protein CASSSRGYQETQYF.

V gene TRBV6-5 combines with J gene TRBJ1-2; the match to TRBD1 covers 7 bases. This CDR3 has 12 amino acids. The germline CDR1 and CDR2 sequences are MNHEY and SVGAGI. CDR3 amino acids: CATKRGRSGYTF. The CDR3 coding sequence is TGTGCTACCAAGAGGGGGCGGAGTGGCTACACCTTC.

The gene calls are TRBV6-2 or TRBV6-3 and TRBJ2-7, with D hard to call. Trimming left V 3 bases short and J 5 bases short, with 17 bases between. This CDR3 is 15 amino acids long. The germline V gene encodes CDR1 MNHEY and CDR2 SVGEGT. CDR3 DNA sequence: TGTGCCAGCAGTTATGATCCGGGCCGTATCCACGAGCAGTACGTC. It translates to CASSYDPGRIHEQYV.